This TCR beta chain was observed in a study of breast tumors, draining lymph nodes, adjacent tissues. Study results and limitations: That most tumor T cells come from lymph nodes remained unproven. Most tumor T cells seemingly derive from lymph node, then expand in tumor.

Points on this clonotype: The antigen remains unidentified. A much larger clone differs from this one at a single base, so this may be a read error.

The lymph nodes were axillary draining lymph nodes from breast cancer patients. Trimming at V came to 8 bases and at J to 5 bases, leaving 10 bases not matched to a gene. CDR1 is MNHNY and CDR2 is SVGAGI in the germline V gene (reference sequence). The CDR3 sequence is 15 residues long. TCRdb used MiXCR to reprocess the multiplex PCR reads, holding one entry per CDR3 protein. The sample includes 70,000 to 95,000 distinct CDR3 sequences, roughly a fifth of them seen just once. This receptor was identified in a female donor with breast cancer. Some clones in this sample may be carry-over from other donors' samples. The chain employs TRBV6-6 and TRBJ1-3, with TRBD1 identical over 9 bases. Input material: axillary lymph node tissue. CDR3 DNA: TGTGCCAGCGGTGGCGGACAGGGGTCGAGAAACACCATATATTTT. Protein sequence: CASGGGQGSRNTIYF.